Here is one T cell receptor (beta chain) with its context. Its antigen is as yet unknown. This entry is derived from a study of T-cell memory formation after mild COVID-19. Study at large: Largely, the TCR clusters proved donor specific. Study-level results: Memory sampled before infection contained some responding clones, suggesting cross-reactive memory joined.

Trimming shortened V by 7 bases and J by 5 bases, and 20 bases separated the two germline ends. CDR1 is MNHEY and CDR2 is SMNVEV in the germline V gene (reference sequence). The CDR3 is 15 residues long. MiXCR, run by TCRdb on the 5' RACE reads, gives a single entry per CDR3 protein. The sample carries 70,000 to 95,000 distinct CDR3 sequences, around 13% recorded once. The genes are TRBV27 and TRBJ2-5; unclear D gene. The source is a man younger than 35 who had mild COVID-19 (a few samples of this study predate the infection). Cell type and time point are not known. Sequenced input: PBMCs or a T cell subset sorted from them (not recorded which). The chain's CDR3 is CASNPLWGPQETQYF. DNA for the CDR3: TGTGCCAGCAACCCCCTGTGGGGTCCTCAGGAGACCCAGTACTTC.